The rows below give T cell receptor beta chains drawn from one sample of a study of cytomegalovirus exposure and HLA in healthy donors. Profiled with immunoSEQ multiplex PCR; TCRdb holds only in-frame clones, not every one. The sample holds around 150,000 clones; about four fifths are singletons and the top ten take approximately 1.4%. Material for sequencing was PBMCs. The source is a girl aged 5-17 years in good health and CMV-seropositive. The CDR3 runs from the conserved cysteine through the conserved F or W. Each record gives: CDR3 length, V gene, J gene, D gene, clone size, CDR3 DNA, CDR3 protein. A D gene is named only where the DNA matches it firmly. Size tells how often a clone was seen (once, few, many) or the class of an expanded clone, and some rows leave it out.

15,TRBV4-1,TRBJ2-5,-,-,TGCGCCAGCAGCCAACCCGGGGACACCCCAAGGACCCAGTACTTC,CASSQPGDTPRTQYF
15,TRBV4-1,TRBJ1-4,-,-,TGCGCCAGCAGCCAACCAGGGGCCCGTAATGAAAAACTGTTTTTT,CASSQPGARNEKLFF
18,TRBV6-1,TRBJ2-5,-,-,TGTGCCAGCAGTGAAGCGTACACTTACAGGTCCTCCCAAGAGACCCAGTACTTC,CASSEAYTYRSSQETQYF
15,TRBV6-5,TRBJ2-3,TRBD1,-,TGTGCCAGCAGAACCGGGACAGGGCACACAGATACGCAGTATTTT,CASRTGTGHTDTQYF
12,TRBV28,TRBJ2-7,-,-,TGTGCCAGCAGTTCCGTCCCCTACGAGCAGTACTTC,CASSSVPYEQYF
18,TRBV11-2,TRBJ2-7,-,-,TGTGCCAGCAGCCCGATAAAACGGAGGGTTACAGGCTCCTACGAGCAGTACTTC,CASSPIKRRVTGSYEQYF
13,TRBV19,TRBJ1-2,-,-,TGTGCCAGTAGTTTCACAGGGTGGGATGGCTACACCTTC,CASSFTGWDGYTF
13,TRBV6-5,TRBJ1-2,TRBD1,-,TGTGCCAGCGGCAAACAGGGGGGCGAGGGCTACACCTTC,CASGKQGGEGYTF
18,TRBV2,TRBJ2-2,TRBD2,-,TGTGCCAGCAGTGGTCGGCAGGGAAGAGCGGGAGACACCGGGGAGCTGTTTTTT,CASSGRQGRAGDTGELFF
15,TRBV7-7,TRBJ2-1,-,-,TGTGCTAGCAGCCGGGACTGGAGAACCTACAATGAGCAGTTCTTC,CASSRDWRTYNEQFF
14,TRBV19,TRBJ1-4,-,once,TGTGCCACCACTCCGACTCAAGCTAATGAAAAACTGTTTTTT,CATTPTQANEKLFF
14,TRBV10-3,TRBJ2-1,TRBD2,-,TGTGCCATCGGAAGCGGGAGTCGCGACAATGAGCAGTTCTTC,CAIGSGSRDNEQFF
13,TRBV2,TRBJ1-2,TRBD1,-,TGTGCCAGCAACAGGGGGGCGGACTATGGCTACACCTTC,CASNRGADYGYTF
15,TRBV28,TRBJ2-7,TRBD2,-,TGTGCCAGCAGTGCGACTAGCGGGAGTTTCAACGAGCAGTACTTC,CASSATSGSFNEQYF
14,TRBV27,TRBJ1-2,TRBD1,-,TGTGCCAGCAGTTTGTCGCGACAGGGGTATGGCTACACCTTC,CASSLSRQGYGYTF
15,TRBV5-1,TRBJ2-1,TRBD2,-,TGCGCCAGCAGTTCCGGGACTAGCGGGGGAAATGAGCAGTTCTTC,CASSSGTSGGNEQFF
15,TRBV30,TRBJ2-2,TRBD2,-,TGTGCCTGGAGGAGGACTAGCGCGAACACCGGGGAGCTGTTTTTT,CAWRRTSANTGELFF
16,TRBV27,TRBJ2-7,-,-,TGTGCCAGCAGCTCACCTGAGACTACCAACCCCTACGAGCAGTACTTC,CASSSPETTNPYEQYF
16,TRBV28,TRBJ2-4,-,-,TGTGCCAGCAGTTATAACAGGAGACTAGCCAAAAACATTCAGTACTTC,CASSYNRRLAKNIQYF
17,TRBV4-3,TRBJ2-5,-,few,TGCGCCAGCAGCCAAAATACCGACAGAGGATCTCGGGAGACCCAGTACTTC,CASSQNTDRGSRETQYF
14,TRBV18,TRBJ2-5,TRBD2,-,TGTGCCAGCTCATCGACTAGCGGGGAAGAGACCCAGTACTTC,CASSSTSGEETQYF
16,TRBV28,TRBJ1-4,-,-,TGTGCCAGCAGCTCACCCGGGACAAGGGGAAATGAAAAACTGTTTTTT,CASSSPGTRGNEKLFF
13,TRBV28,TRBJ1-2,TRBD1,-,TGTGCCAGCAGTTCGGGGACAGGGAATGGCTACACCTTC,CASSSGTGNGYTF
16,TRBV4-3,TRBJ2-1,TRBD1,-,TGCGCCAGCAGCCAAGAGCGGGACAGGATATACAATGAGCAGTTCTTC,CASSQERDRIYNEQFF
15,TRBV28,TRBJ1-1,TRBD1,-,TGTGCCAGCAGTGTACCGGGACAGGGGAACACTGAAGCTTTCTTT,CASSVPGQGNTEAFF
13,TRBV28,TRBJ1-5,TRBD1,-,TGTGCCAGCAGACAGGGGGCGAGGCAGCCCCAGCATTTT,CASRQGARQPQHF
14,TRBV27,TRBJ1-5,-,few,TGTGCCAGCAGTTTACAGGGATCGCATCAGCCCCAGCATTTT,CASSLQGSHQPQHF
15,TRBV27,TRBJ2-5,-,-,TGTGCCAGCAGTTCCAGCCAGGGGCGGCAAGAGACCCAGTACTTC,CASSSSQGRQETQYF
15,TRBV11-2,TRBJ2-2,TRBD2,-,TGTGCCAGCAGCTTACCGACTAGCGCCACCGGGGAGCTGTTTTTT,CASSLPTSATGELFF
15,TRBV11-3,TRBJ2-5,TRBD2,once,TGTGCCAGCAGCCTCGGACTAGCGGGGGGGGAGACCCAGTACTTC,CASSLGLAGGETQYF
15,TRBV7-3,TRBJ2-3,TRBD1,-,TGTGCCAGCAGCCCTTCGGGCACAGGGGCAGATACGCAGTATTTT,CASSPSGTGADTQYF
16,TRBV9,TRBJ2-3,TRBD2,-,TGTGCCAGCAGCGTAGGGACTAGCGGGGGGACAGATACGCAGTATTTT,CASSVGTSGGTDTQYF
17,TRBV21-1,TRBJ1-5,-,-,TGTGCCAGCAGCAAAGATGGCGGGTTGAGGGAAGATCAGCCCCAGCATTTT,CASSKDGGLREDQPQHF
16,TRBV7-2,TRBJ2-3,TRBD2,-,TGTGCCAGCAGCCCCCGGGTAGCGGGAGGAACAGATACGCAGTATTTT,CASSPRVAGGTDTQYF
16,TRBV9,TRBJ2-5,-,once,TGTGCCAGCAGCGTCTCGGGGGTAGGAATGGGGGAGACCCAGTACTTC,CASSVSGVGMGETQYF